The text below deals with one TCR beta chain. Antigen: not known. This record comes from a study of shared clonotypes between healthy human individuals. CDR1 and CDR2 from the germline V gene are ENHRY and SYGVKD. The CDR3 has 13 residues. V shed 11 bases and J 9 bases; nucleotides not matched to a gene: 10. Study results and caveats: Few donors restricted represented genetic and exposure-history diversity.

Each PCR replicate from the sorted subsets contained 200 to 250 ng DNA, which is about 30,000 T cell genomes. The protocol was immunoSEQ multiplex PCR, while the TCRdb copy is restricted to in-frame clones and leaves out a portion. The sample has some 380,000 clones, around 96% seen once. The receptor comes from a man aged 25 to 40 in good health. The sequenced sample consisted of memory CD8+ T cells sorted from blood. Regarding subset: CD45RO+ cells pooled with CCR7-negative TemRA cells. This chain uses TRBV10-3 with TRBJ2-1; TRBD1 matches at 10 bases. Written as DNA, the CDR3 is TGTGCCGCGGCCGGGACAGGGGAAAGTGAGCAGTTCTTC. Translated: CAAAGTGESEQFF.